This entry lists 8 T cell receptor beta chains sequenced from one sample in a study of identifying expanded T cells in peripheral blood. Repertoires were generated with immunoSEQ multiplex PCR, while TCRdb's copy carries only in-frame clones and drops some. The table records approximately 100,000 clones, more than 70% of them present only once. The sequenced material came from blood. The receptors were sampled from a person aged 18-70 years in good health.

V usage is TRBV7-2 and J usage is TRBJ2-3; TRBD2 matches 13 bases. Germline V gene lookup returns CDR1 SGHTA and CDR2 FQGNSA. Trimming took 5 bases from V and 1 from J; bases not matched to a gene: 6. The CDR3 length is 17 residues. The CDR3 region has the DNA TGTGCCAGCAGCCCCTCTGGACTAGCGGGAGGCACAGATACGCAGTATTTT. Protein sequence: CASSPSGLAGGTDTQYF.

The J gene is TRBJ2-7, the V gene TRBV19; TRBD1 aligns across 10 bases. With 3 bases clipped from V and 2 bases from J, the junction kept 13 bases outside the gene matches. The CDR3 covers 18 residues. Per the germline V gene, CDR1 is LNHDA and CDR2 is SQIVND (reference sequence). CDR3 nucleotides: TGTGCCAGTAGTATTGCGGCGGGACAGGGGTTTATCCCCTACGAGCAGTACTTC. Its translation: CASSIAAGQGFIPYEQYF.

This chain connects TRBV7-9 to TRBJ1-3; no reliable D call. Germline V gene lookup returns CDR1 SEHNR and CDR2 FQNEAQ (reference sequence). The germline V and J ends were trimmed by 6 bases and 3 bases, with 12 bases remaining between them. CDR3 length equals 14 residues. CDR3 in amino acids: CASSRGGVGNTIYF. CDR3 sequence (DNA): TGTGCCAGCAGTCGCGGCGGGGTTGGAAACACCATATATTTT. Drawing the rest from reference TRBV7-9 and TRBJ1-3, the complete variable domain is DTGVSQNPRHKITKRGQNVTFRCDPISEHNRLYWYRQTLGQGPEFLTYFQNEAQLEKSRLLSDRFSAERPKGSFSTLEIQRTEQGDSAMYLCASSRGGVGNTIYFGEGSWLTVV.

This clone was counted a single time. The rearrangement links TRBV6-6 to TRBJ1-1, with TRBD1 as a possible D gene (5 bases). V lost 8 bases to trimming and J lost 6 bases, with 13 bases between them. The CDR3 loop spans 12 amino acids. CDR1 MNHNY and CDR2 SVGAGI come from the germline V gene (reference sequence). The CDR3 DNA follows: TGTGCCAGCGGGAGGGGTATCCCTGAAGCTTTCTTT. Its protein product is CASGRGIPEAFF.

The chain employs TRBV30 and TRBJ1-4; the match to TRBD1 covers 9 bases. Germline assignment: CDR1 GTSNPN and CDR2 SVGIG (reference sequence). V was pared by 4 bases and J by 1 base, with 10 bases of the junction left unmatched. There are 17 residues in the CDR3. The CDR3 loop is CAWIQKGQGVTNEKLFF. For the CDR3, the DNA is TGTGCCTGGATCCAAAAGGGACAGGGCGTAACTAATGAAAAACTGTTTTTT.

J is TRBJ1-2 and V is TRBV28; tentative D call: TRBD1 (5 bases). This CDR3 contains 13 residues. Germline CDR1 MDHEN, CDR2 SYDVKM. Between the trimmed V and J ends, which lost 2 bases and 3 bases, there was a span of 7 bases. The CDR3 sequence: CASSLGADYGYTF. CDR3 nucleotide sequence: TGTGCCAGCAGTTTAGGGGCAGACTATGGCTACACCTTC.

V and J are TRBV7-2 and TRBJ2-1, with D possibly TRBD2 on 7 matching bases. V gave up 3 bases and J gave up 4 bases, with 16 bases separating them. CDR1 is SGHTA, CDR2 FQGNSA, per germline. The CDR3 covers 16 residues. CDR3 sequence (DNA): TGTGCCAGCAGCTTGGGGGGGACACCAGAATACAATGAGCAGTTCTTC. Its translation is CASSLGGTPEYNEQFF.

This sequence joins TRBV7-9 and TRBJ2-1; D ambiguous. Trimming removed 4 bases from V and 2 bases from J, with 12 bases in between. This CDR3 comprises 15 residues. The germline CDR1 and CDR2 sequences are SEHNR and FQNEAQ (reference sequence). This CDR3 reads CASSSSLSAYNEQFF. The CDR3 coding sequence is TGTGCCAGCAGCTCCTCACTGAGCGCCTACAATGAGCAGTTCTTC.